The clone carrying this T cell receptor beta chain was found a few times. Its antigen is not known. This entry belongs to a study of T cell responses to AZD1222 COVID-19 vaccine. Clones were read by immunoSEQ multiplex PCR, and TCRdb kept only the in-frame ones, dropping some. Among about 99,000 clones listed, around 90% were seen once. Overall study results and limits: Donors were mostly white British, more females; clonal diversity possibly underestimated.

The sequence was collected from an adult in good health. The specimen comprised peripheral blood, sampled on day 0 of AZD1222 vaccination.

This CDR3 is CASSLLTGYDGETQYF. CDR3 nucleotides: TGTGCCAGCAGCTTACTGACAGGGTACGATGGAGAGACCCAGTACTTC. This sequence joins TRBV7-8 and TRBJ2-5; 7 bases line up with TRBD1. This CDR3 is built from 16 residues. Germline V gene lookup returns CDR1 SGHVS and CDR2 FQNEAQ. J was trimmed by 4 bases and V by 2 bases; bases with no gene match: 10.